This record covers a single T cell receptor beta chain. Its antigen is undetermined. This specimen comes from a study of T cell responses to AZD1222 COVID-19 vaccine. Study summary: The study pooled second doses at about 4 or about 12 weeks. The study, taken as a whole, reports: Distributed over spike, vaccine-associated CD4 TCRs predominated at 160-218 and 743-854. Spike-specific TCRs gained breadth and depth after people received two AZD1222 doses. The donor cohort was predominantly white British with a female majority, and clonal diversity may have been underestimated.

Generated by immunoSEQ multiplex PCR, the TCRdb table keeps only in-frame clones and is missing some. In the table there are under 85,000 clones, 75% to 90% of which are singletons. The material sequenced was peripheral blood, taken on day 0 of AZD1222 vaccination. The clonotype originates from an adult in good health.

The CDR3 coding sequence is TGTGCCAGCAGTGAAACAGGAGTTGATGTGAAGGGCAGCTACACCTTC. This sequence encodes CASSETGVDVKGSYTF. The chain combines TRBV25-1 with TRBJ1-2; weak D call: TRBD1 (5 bases). The CDR3 extends over 16 amino acids. V shed 2 bases and J shed 9 bases, with 22 bases lying between them. Germline-derived CDR1 and CDR2 are MGHDK and SYGVNS.